This is a list of T cell receptor beta chains from one sample in a study of shared clonotypes between healthy human individuals. Sequencing used immunoSEQ multiplex PCR; TCRdb keeps in-frame clones, though not all of them. Of about 480,000 clones listed, nearly 80% are singletons. The sample consisted of PBMCs. These receptors all come from a woman aged 40 to 50 in good health. Some clones in this sample may be carry-over from other donors' samples. The CDR3 runs from the conserved cysteine through the conserved F or W. Fields, in order: CDR3 length, clone size, V gene, J gene, D gene, CDR3 protein, CDR3 DNA. D genes are given only for firm matches. Size tells how often a clone was seen (once, few, many) or the class of an expanded clone, and some rows leave it out.

14,.,TRBV29-1,TRBJ1-2,.,CSVEGGRANYGYTF,TGCAGCGTGGAGGGGGGGCGAGCTAACTATGGCTACACCTTC
11,.,TRBV6-5,TRBJ2-5,.,CASSSQLSQYF,TGTGCCAGCAGTTCCCAGTTGAGCCAGTACTTC
15,.,TRBV7-6,TRBJ2-3,TRBD2,CASSWVSGGGDTQYF,TGTGCCAGCAGCTGGGTTAGCGGGGGCGGAGATACGCAGTATTTT
13,.,TRBV27,TRBJ1-1,.,CASSTRLGTEAFF,TGTGCCAGCAGTACCCGGTTGGGCACTGAAGCTTTCTTT
13,.,TRBV19,TRBJ2-7,.,CASSVADSYEQYF,TGTGCCAGTAGTGTAGCGGACTCTTACGAGCAGTACTTC
14,few,TRBV5-4,TRBJ1-1,TRBD1,CASWARQGYTEAFF,TGTGCCAGCTGGGCCCGACAGGGATACACTGAAGCTTTCTTT
13,.,TRBV29-1,TRBJ2-1,TRBD1,CSVTLLGTDEQFF,TGCAGCGTCACCCTACTCGGGACAGATGAGCAGTTCTTC
14,.,TRBV7-9,TRBJ1-1,.,CASSLSPERGGAFF,TGTGCCAGCAGCTTATCCCCTGAAAGGGGGGGAGCTTTCTTT
16,few,TRBV25-1,TRBJ2-7,TRBD2,CASSESSGGVASEQYF,TGTGCCAGCAGTGAGTCTAGCGGAGGGGTTGCATCCGAGCAGTACTTC
13,.,TRBV18,TRBJ2-1,TRBD2,CASSTGTSGEQFF,TGTGCCAGCTCAACCGGGACTAGCGGTGAGCAGTTCTTC
18,.,TRBV11-2,TRBJ2-5,TRBD2,CASSLITRTSGNGETQYF,TGTGCCAGCAGCTTAATCACCCGGACTAGCGGGAATGGAGAGACCCAGTACTTC
16,.,TRBV4-3,TRBJ2-1,.,CASSQLKVGLVAEQFF,TGCGCCAGCAGCCAGTTAAAAGTAGGGCTAGTCGCTGAGCAGTTCTTC
14,.,TRBV5-1,TRBJ2-7,.,CASSLRTGPYEQYF,TGCGCCAGCAGCTTGCGTACAGGGCCCTACGAGCAGTACTTC
13,many,TRBV4-1,TRBJ2-7,.,CASSPGAAYEQYF,TGCGCCAGCAGTCCCGGGGCAGCCTACGAGCAGTACTTC
16,.,TRBV11-2,TRBJ2-2,.,CASSLVRSWRTGELFF,TGTGCCAGCAGCTTAGTACGGAGCTGGCGCACCGGGGAGCTGTTTTTT
14,.,TRBV2,TRBJ2-7,TRBD1,CASSPTGGLYEQYF,TGTGCCAGCAGTCCGACAGGGGGGCTCTACGAGCAGTACTTC
14,once,TRBV18,TRBJ1-2,TRBD1,CASSPEQGGFGYTF,TGTGCCAGCTCCCCAGAACAGGGGGGTTTTGGCTACACCTTC
17,.,TRBV9,TRBJ2-3,.,CASSPRSRLTSTDTQYF,TGTGCCAGCAGCCCCCGATCCAGGCTAACTAGCACAGATACGCAGTATTTT
15,.,TRBV5-4,TRBJ2-1,.,CASSLDMSPHNEQFF,TGTGCCAGCAGCTTGGACATGTCCCCACACAATGAGCAGTTCTTC
12,.,TRBV7-6,TRBJ2-2,.,CASTRNTGELFF,TGTGCCAGCACCAGAAACACCGGGGAGCTGTTTTTT
15,few,TRBV6-6,TRBJ2-5,.,CASSYRRAGQETQYF,TGTGCCAGCAGTTACCGCAGAGCAGGGCAAGAGACCCAGTACTTC
15,.,TRBV10-1,TRBJ2-7,.,CASSEYREASYEQYF,TGCGCCAGCAGTGAATACAGGGAGGCCTCCTACGAGCAGTACTTC
16,.,TRBV15,TRBJ2-5,.,CATSRDLAGRRETQYF,TGTGCCACCAGCAGAGATCTCGCAGGGCGCCGTGAGACCCAGTACTTC
15,.,TRBV9,TRBJ2-2,.,CASSVEGGDTGELFF,TGTGCCAGCAGCGTAGAAGGGGGAGACACCGGGGAGCTGTTTTTT
12,few,TRBV6-5,TRBJ1-1,.,CASSYQTGEAFF,TGTGCCAGCAGTTACCAAACAGGGGAAGCTTTCTTT
17,few,TRBV5-1,TRBJ2-6,TRBD1,CASSSGQGNSGANVLTF,TGCGCCAGCAGCTCGGGACAGGGAAACTCTGGGGCCAACGTCCTGACTTTC
16,.,TRBV12-2,TRBJ1-3,.,CASRYSAGKCGNTIYF,TGTGCAAGTCGCTACAGCGCCGGGAAGTGTGGAAACACCATATATTTT
15,.,TRBV28,TRBJ1-2,TRBD1,CASSLRAGGNYGYTF,TGTGCCAGCAGTTTAAGAGCAGGGGGCAACTATGGCTACACCTTC
12,.,TRBV6-5,TRBJ2-1,.,CASSRRGNEQFF,TGTGCCAGCAGTCGAAGGGGGAATGAGCAGTTCTTC
15,.,TRBV9,TRBJ1-5,.,CASSVEPGPLEPQHF,TGTGCCAGCAGCGTAGAACCCGGTCCCCTCGAGCCCCAGCATTTT
13,.,TRBV7-8,TRBJ1-1,.,CASSASRNTEAFF,TGTGCCAGCAGCGCCTCACGGAACACTGAAGCTTTCTTT
14,few,TRBV27,TRBJ2-7,TRBD1,CASMTNRGYGEQYF,TGTGCCAGCATGACGAACAGGGGATACGGCGAGCAGTACTTC
15,.,TRBV28,TRBJ1-2,.,CASSFTLNSNYGYTF,TGTGCCAGCAGTTTTACACTAAACTCCAACTATGGCTACACCTTC
14,few,TRBV10-1,TRBJ2-7,.,CASSESTRGYEQYF,TGCGCCAGCAGTGAGTCGACTCGGGGGTACGAGCAGTACTTC
14,.,TRBV19,TRBJ1-4,TRBD1,CASSGQATNEKLFF,TGTGCCAGTAGCGGACAGGCAACTAATGAAAAACTGTTTTTT
13,.,TRBV9,TRBJ2-7,.,CASSVGGNYEQYF,TGTGCCAGCAGCGTAGGAGGAAACTACGAGCAGTACTTC
13,.,TRBV6-1,TRBJ1-1,.,CASKRGSQTEAFF,TGTGCCAGCAAGAGGGGGTCACAGACTGAAGCTTTCTTT
16,once,TRBV7-2,TRBJ2-7,TRBD2,CASSGGSGLGGHEQYF,TGTGCCAGCAGCGGGGGATCGGGACTAGGCGGCCACGAGCAGTACTTC
14,.,TRBV11-2,TRBJ2-5,TRBD1,CASRLPGGGETQYF,TGTGCCAGCAGGCTCCCAGGGGGTGGAGAGACCCAGTACTTC
17,.,TRBV29-1,TRBJ2-3,TRBD2,CSVEAPRTSSGTDTQYF,TGCAGCGTTGAAGCCCCTCGGACTAGCTCCGGCACAGATACGCAGTATTTT
15,.,TRBV7-2,TRBJ1-3,.,CASSRQTDSGNTIYF,TGTGCCAGCAGCCGACAGACAGACTCTGGAAACACCATATATTTT
13,.,TRBV11-2,TRBJ2-7,.,CASSLGDEREQYF,TGTGCCAGCAGCTTGGGAGATGAACGGGAGCAGTACTTC
15,.,TRBV27,TRBJ2-5,TRBD1,CASSRPGTGGETQYF,TGTGCCAGCAGCCGTCCCGGGACAGGGGGGGAGACCCAGTACTTC
15,.,TRBV18,TRBJ1-4,TRBD1,CASSPDRGSNEKLFF,TGTGCCAGCTCGCCGGACAGGGGTTCTAATGAAAAACTGTTTTTT